The 19 T cell receptor beta chains below come from one sample, sequenced in a study of control samples from healthy donors and cancer patients (TCRdb year 2020). Libraries were built with the immunoSEQ multiplex PCR assay. The immuneACCESS repertoire file appears here via TCRdb, limited to in-frame rearrangements. These files lack a portion of the clones; in checked studies, under half of the deficit traces to unresolved V genes, and the cause of the others is not known. Recorded for this sample are about 250,000 clones; 82% of them occurred a single time. About an eighth of the sample lies in the top ten. Sequences were obtained from PBMCs. These receptors came from an older woman with lung cancer.

Concerning this clone: The same CDR3 is also encoded by other DNA sequences in this sample. The V and J genes are TRBV12-3 or TRBV12-4 and TRBJ2-7, with D perhaps matching TRBD1 or TRBD2 (5 bases each). Between the trimmed V and J ends, which lost 1 base and 5 bases, there was a span of 9 bases. This CDR3 has 13 residues. The CDR3 sequence is CASSLDRGDEQYF. The CDR3 coding sequence is TGTGCCAGCAGTTTAGATCGAGGGGACGAGCAGTACTTC.

The chain has TRBV9 and TRBJ1-2; the D is unclear. This CDR3 spans 13 amino acids. Trimming took 4 bases from V and 9 from J, leaving 16 bases between them. Germline loops: CDR1 SGDLS, CDR2 YYNGEE. CDR3 protein: CASSTPPPGSYTF. CDR3 nucleotide sequence: TGTGCCAGCAGCACCCCACCCCCCGGCAGCTACACCTTC.

This rearrangement joins TRBV19 to TRBJ1-1; 7 bases are a match to TRBD1. Trimming at V came to 7 bases and at J to 0 bases, leaving 5 bases not matched to a gene. This CDR3 contains 14 residues. Germline V gives CDR1 LNHDA, CDR2 SQIVND (reference sequence). The CDR3 nucleotides are TGTGCCAGTACTACGACAGGGCTGAACACTGAAGCTTTCTTT. It yields the protein CASTTTGLNTEAFF. Full variable domain (outside the CDR3, taken from reference TRBV19 and TRBJ1-1): DGGITQSPKYLFRKEGQNVTLSCEQNLNHDAMYWYRQDPGQGLRLIYYSQIVNDFQKGDIAEGYSVSREKKESFPLTVTSAQKNPTAFYLCASTTTGLNTEAFFGQGTRLTVV.

The J gene is TRBJ2-2, the V gene TRBV5-4, with 11 bases fitting TRBD1. Trimming took 4 bases from V and 5 from J; bases not matched to a gene: 7. The CDR3 has 16 amino acids. CDR1 and CDR2 from the germline V gene are SGHNT and YYREEE (reference sequence). CDR3 loop: CASSVGTGGRTGELFF. In DNA, the CDR3 is TGTGCCAGCAGCGTAGGGACAGGGGGTCGGACCGGGGAGCTGTTTTTT.

This rearrangement joins TRBV7-2 to TRBJ2-1; TRBD1 might be the D (7 bases). V dropped 2 bases and J dropped 3 bases, with 14 bases sitting between them. The CDR3 is 16 amino acids. Germline V CDR1 and CDR2: SGHTA, FQGNSA. The CDR3 bases are TGTGCCAGCAGCTTATCGGGCCAGGGGGGCTACAATGAGCAGTTCTTC. Residues: CASSLSGQGGYNEQFF.

The V call is TRBV2, the J call TRBJ1-1; 7 bases align to TRBD1. The length of the CDR3 is 17 residues. Looked up from germline, CDR1 is SNHLY and CDR2 is FYNNEI. V trimming: 4 bases; J trimming: 0 bases; junction bases outside the gene matches: 11. CDR3 region: CASSGVRGQSMNTEAFF. The CDR3 nucleotides read TGTGCCAGCAGTGGGGTAAGGGGGCAGTCTATGAACACTGAAGCTTTCTTT.

V and J are TRBV9 and TRBJ1-6; no definite D call. Trimming shortened V by 0 bases and J by 4 bases, and 8 bases separated the two germline ends. CDR1 and CDR2 (germline): SGDLS, YYNGEE. This CDR3 is 15 amino acids long. CDR3 amino acids: CASSVDSIYNSPLHF. In DNA form, the CDR3 reads TGTGCCAGCAGCGTAGACAGCATTTATAATTCACCCCTCCACTTT. Based on the CDR3 plus reference TRBV9 and TRBJ1-6, the full variable domain is DSGVTQTPKHLITATGQRVTLRCSPRSGDLSVYWYQQSLDQGLQFLIQYYNGEERAKGNILERFSAQQFPDLHSELNLSSLELGDSALYFCASSVDSIYNSPLHFGNGTRLTVT.

This rearrangement joins TRBV2 to TRBJ2-1; 12 bases are a match to TRBD2. There are 16 residues in the CDR3. V lost 6 bases and J lost 0; bases outside the gene matches: 3. Germline V CDR1 and CDR2: SNHLY, FYNNEI. Written as DNA, the CDR3 is TGTGCCAGCAGGGGACTAGCGGGTTCCTCCTACAATGAGCAGTTCTTC. It yields the protein CASRGLAGSSYNEQFF.

As to this clone: A single base separates this from a much larger clone, so it may be a read error. The rearrangement joins TRBV12-3 or TRBV12-4 to TRBJ2-2; D is ambiguous. V gave up 2 bases and J gave up 4 bases, with 5 bases separating them. The CDR3 length is 13 residues. The CDR3 sequence is CASSLIITGELFF. In DNA form, the CDR3 reads TGTGCCAGCAGTTTAATCATCACCGGGGAGCTGTTTTTT.

This sequence joins TRBV2 and TRBJ1-3; D call uncertain. The CDR3 runs 13 residues. V was cut by 3 bases and J by 3 bases, with 6 bases left in between. CDR1 is SNHLY and CDR2 is FYNNEI in the germline V gene. CDR3 residues: CASSETRGNTIYF. The CDR3 bases are TGTGCCAGCAGTGAGACACGTGGAAACACCATATATTTT.

This chain joins TRBV5-8 and TRBJ1-3; D unresolved. Germline-derived CDR1 and CDR2 are SGHTS and YDEGEE. The CDR3 extends over 13 amino acids. V lost 9 bases to trimming and J lost 0 bases, with 10 bases between them. The DNA of the CDR3 is TGTGCCACCAGGAGGGTCTCTGGAAACACCATATATTTT. It codes for CATRRVSGNTIYF. Supplemented by reference TRBV5-8 and TRBJ1-3, the full variable domain reads EAGVTQSPTHLIKTRGQQATLRCSPISGHTSVYWYQQALGLGLQFLLWYDEGEERNRGNFPPRFSGRQFPNYSSELNVNALELEDSALYLCATRRVSGNTIYFGEGSWLTVV.

This chain joins TRBV15 and TRBJ2-1; 11 nucleotides agree with TRBD2. The CDR3 totals 18 residues. Germline lookup yields CDR1 LNHNV and CDR2 YYDKDF (reference sequence). V was clipped by 0 bases and J by 8 bases; unmatched bases: 12. CDR3 sequence (DNA): TGTGCCACCAGCAGAGATTTATTAGGGCTAGCGGGAGGATATGAGCAGTTCTTC. Translated: CATSRDLLGLAGGYEQFF. The whole variable domain, filled in from reference TRBV15 and TRBJ2-1, reads DAMVIQNPRYQVTQFGKPVTLSCSQTLNHNVMYWYQQKSSQAPKLLFHYYDKDFNNEADTPDNFQSRRPNTSFCFLDIRSPGLGDTAMYLCATSRDLLGLAGGYEQFFGPGTRLTVL.

The rearrangement joins TRBV6-6 to TRBJ2-3; no clear D. V dropped 5 bases and J dropped 3 bases, with 15 bases sitting between them. Germline CDR1 MNHNY, CDR2 SVGAGI (reference sequence). CDR3 size: 15 residues. This CDR3 is CASSPHGLGTDTQYF. In DNA, the CDR3 is TGTGCCAGCAGTCCCCACGGGTTGGGGACAGATACGCAGTATTTT.

The chain employs TRBV7-3 and TRBJ1-5, with a tentative D call TRBD1 (5 bases). CDR3 length: 15 amino acids. Germline-derived CDR1 and CDR2 are SGHTA and FQGTGA. Trimming removed 5 bases from V and 3 bases from J, with 14 bases in between. The CDR3 here is CASSLDSYSNQPQHF. The CDR3 coding sequence is TGTGCCAGCAGCCTTGACAGCTACTCCAATCAGCCCCAGCATTTT. Full variable domain (rest looked up from reference TRBV7-3 and TRBJ1-5): GAGVSQTPSNKVTEKGKYVELRCDPISGHTALYWYRQSLGQGPEFLIYFQGTGAADDSGLPNDRFFAVRPEGSVSTLKIQRTERGDSAVYLCASSLDSYSNQPQHFGDGTRLSIL.

In this sample, this clone turned up many times. V is TRBV9 and J is TRBJ2-2; possibly TRBD1 for D (6 bases). The ends were cut back, 2 bases at V and 2 bases at J, with 7 bases in the middle. The germline gives CDR1 SGDLS, CDR2 YYNGEE. The CDR3 has 14 amino acids. The chain's CDR3 is CASSVDSNTGELFF. CDR3 DNA sequence: TGTGCCAGCAGCGTGGACAGTAACACCGGGGAGCTGTTTTTT. The full variable domain, in which reference TRBV9 and TRBJ2-2 provide the parts outside the CDR3, is DSGVTQTPKHLITATGQRVTLRCSPRSGDLSVYWYQQSLDQGLQFLIQYYNGEERAKGNILERFSAQQFPDLHSELNLSSLELGDSALYFCASSVDSNTGELFFGEGSRLTVL.

The chain recombines TRBV2 with TRBJ2-3; D unresolved. In germline, CDR1 is SNHLY, CDR2 FYNNEI. Trimming removed 2 bases at V and 5 bases at J, with 8 bases between. This CDR3 is built from 13 residues. CDR3 protein: CASSELEVDTQYF. CDR3 in DNA: TGTGCCAGCAGTGAACTAGAGGTAGATACGCAGTATTTT.

The J gene is TRBJ1-2, the V gene TRBV6-5; D is unclear. CDR3 length equals 14 residues. Trimming shortened V by 10 bases and J by 4 bases, and 19 bases separated the two germline ends. Germline CDR1 and CDR2: MNHEY and SVGAGI. The CDR3 is CAILLGRTFYGYTF. Here the CDR3 DNA reads TGTGCCATCCTCCTCGGACGGACCTTCTATGGCTACACCTTC.

The V call is TRBV28, the J call TRBJ1-3; maybe TRBD1 (6 bases). Deletions cut 6 bases from V and 4 bases from J, with 16 bases between. CDR1 is MDHEN and CDR2 is SYDVKM in the germline V gene. The CDR3 is 15 residues long. This chain's CDR3 is CASRTGGASGNTIYF. The CDR3, as DNA: TGTGCCAGCAGAACCGGGGGCGCGTCAGGAAACACCATATATTTT.

The V call is TRBV4-1, the J call TRBJ1-2, with D possibly matching TRBD1 (5 bases). The germline V gene has CDR1 MGHRA and CDR2 YSYEKL. The CDR3 runs 16 residues. V was cut by 1 base and J by 5 bases, with 17 bases left in between. The CDR3 DNA reads TGCGCCAGCAGCCAAGGGGGCGTGGGGGAAAGGTATGGCTACACCTTC. It yields the protein CASSQGGVGERYGYTF.